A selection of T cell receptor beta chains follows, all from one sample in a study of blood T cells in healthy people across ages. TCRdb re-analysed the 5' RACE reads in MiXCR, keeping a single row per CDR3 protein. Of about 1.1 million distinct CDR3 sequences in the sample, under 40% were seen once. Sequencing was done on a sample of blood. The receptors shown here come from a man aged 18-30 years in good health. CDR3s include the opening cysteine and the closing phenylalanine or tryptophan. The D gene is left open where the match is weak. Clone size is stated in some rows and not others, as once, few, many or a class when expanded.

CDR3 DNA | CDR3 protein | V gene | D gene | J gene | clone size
TGCGCCAGCAGCCTCGACAGTACCCCAACGCCAGGTAGACCCCTCCACTTT | CASSLDSTPTPGRPLHF | TRBV4-1 | - | TRBJ1-6 | few
TGTGCCAGCAGCGCGGGCAGGGATGCTGAAGCTTTCTTT | CASSAGRDAEAFF | TRBV6-5 | - | TRBJ1-1 | -
TGTGCCAGCAGCCACCCATTCGGGGGGCTAGATACGCAGTATTTT | CASSHPFGGLDTQYF | TRBV7-8 | - | TRBJ2-3 | -
TGTGCCAGCAGTTACCTCGATCTGGGAGAGTACACCTTC | CASSYLDLGEYTF | TRBV6-5 | - | TRBJ1-2 | -
TGCAGTGCCAACAAACAGGGCATGAACACTGAAGCTTTCTTT | CSANKQGMNTEAFF | TRBV20-1 | - | TRBJ1-1 | many
TGTGCCAGCGGTGGGGAAACATATGAGCAGTTCTTC | CASGGETYEQFF | TRBV6-6 | - | TRBJ2-1 | many
TGTGCCAGCAGCAGCCATGATTGGACAGGGGGTAATTCACCCCTCCACTTT | CASSSHDWTGGNSPLHF | TRBV7-9 | TRBD1 | TRBJ1-6 | few
TGTGCCAGCAGCCTCCGACTAGCGGGGGCCTACGAGCAGTACTTC | CASSLRLAGAYEQYF | TRBV12-3/TRBV12-4 | TRBD2 | TRBJ2-7 | few
TGTGCCATCAGTGAGGCGGCAGGGACTGGAGCTTTCTTT | CAISEAAGTGAFF | TRBV10-3 | - | TRBJ1-1 | -
TGTGCCAGCAGCTTGAGGGCCGCCACTGAAGCTTTCTTT | CASSLRAATEAFF | TRBV5-5 | - | TRBJ1-1 | -
TGTGCCAGCAGCTTAAATCAGGCAAGGGGTGAAAAACTGTTTTTT | CASSLNQARGEKLFF | TRBV7-9 | - | TRBJ1-4 | -
TGCAGCGCAACAGTACACCAAGGGGGCAATCAGCCCCAGCATTTT | CSATVHQGGNQPQHF | TRBV29-1 | - | TRBJ1-5 | few
TGTGTCAGCAGTTTTAGTGATTTTAGCAATCAGCCCCAGCATTTT | CVSSFSDFSNQPQHF | TRBV12-3/TRBV12-4 | - | TRBJ1-5 | -
TGTGCCACCAGTGATCCTCTACCGGGACAGACCTACAATGAGCAGTTCTTC | CATSDPLPGQTYNEQFF | TRBV24-1 | TRBD1 | TRBJ2-1 | few
TGTGCCAGCAGCTTAGAATCCGGACATCTAACGAACACCGGGGAGCTGTTTTTT | CASSLESGHLTNTGELFF | TRBV7-2 | - | TRBJ2-2 | few
TGTGCCAGCAGCTTAGGGTCGTCAGGCCGCAAAGCTTTCTTT | CASSLGSSGRKAFF | TRBV7-9 | - | TRBJ1-1 | once
TGTGCCTGGGAGGGAATAGGCGCAGATACGCAGTATTTT | CAWEGIGADTQYF | TRBV30 | - | TRBJ2-3 | few
TGTGCCAGCAGTCCAGGGGTAGCCTCAACTAATGAAAAACTGTTTTTT | CASSPGVASTNEKLFF | TRBV6-5 | - | TRBJ1-4 | once
TGCGCCAGCAGTCACTGTGGTTGTTGTGAGAGAAGGCAGGATACGCAGTATTTT | CASSHCGCCERRQDTQYF | TRBV23-1 | - | TRBJ2-3 | -
TGTGCCAGCAGCTTAGCTCCAGGGCCGCCTTATGAAGCTTTCTTT | CASSLAPGPPYEAFF | TRBV13 | - | TRBJ1-1 | -
TGTGCCAGCACCGCCCGGGACCACTCCTACGAGCAGTACTTC | CASTARDHSYEQYF | TRBV6-2/TRBV6-3 | - | TRBJ2-7 | -
TGTGCCAGCAGGGAAGATACAGGGGACTATGGCTACACCTTC | CASREDTGDYGYTF | TRBV2 | TRBD1 | TRBJ1-2 | few
TGCAGTGCTAGGCCCGGACAGGGTGGACCCACCTACGAGCAGTACTTC | CSARPGQGGPTYEQYF | TRBV20-1 | TRBD1 | TRBJ2-7 | -
TGCGCCAGCAGCCAAGACGGGCAGGGACTGAAGCCCCAGCATTTT | CASSQDGQGLKPQHF | TRBV4-1 | - | TRBJ1-5 | -
TGTGCCAGCAGTCGCCTCGGGAGCAGTCGGAACTATGGCTACACCTTC | CASSRLGSSRNYGYTF | TRBV6-2/TRBV6-3 | - | TRBJ1-2 | -
TGCAGTTCTCTTGGGGAGACCCAGTACTTC | CSSLGETQYF | TRBV20-1 | - | TRBJ2-5 | -
TGTGCCAGCACCCCCGGGACTAGAGGGGCCCAGTACTTC | CASTPGTRGAQYF | TRBV9 | TRBD2 | TRBJ2-7 | few
TGTGCCAGCTCCTATAGCGACAGAGAGACCCAGTACTTC | CASSYSDRETQYF | TRBV28 | - | TRBJ2-5 | -
TGTGCCAGCAGTGTGAGTCCCGGTGGCTACGAGCAGTACTTC | CASSVSPGGYEQYF | TRBV27 | - | TRBJ2-7 | -
TGCAGCGTTGAGAAGACTAACAATGAGCAGTTCTTC | CSVEKTNNEQFF | TRBV29-1 | - | TRBJ2-1 | -
TGCAGCGTACAGGGTGCGGCTGGCTACACCTTC | CSVQGAAGYTF | TRBV29-1 | - | TRBJ1-2 | few
TGCGCCAGCAAGGGCAATGAGCAGTTCTTC | CASKGNEQFF | TRBV5-1 | - | TRBJ2-1 | many
TGTGCCAGCACGCCGATTCCCGGGACAGGGGGATATAGCAATCAGCCCCAGCATTTT | CASTPIPGTGGYSNQPQHF | TRBV6-2/TRBV6-3 | TRBD1 | TRBJ1-5 | -
TGTGCCAGCAGACTCTCCAGCACCCGACAGTTCTTC | CASRLSSTRQFF | TRBV27 | - | TRBJ2-1 | -
TGTGCCAGCAGCCCAACGGACCGAGCGAGCTATGGCTACACCTTC | CASSPTDRASYGYTF | TRBV27 | - | TRBJ1-2 | -
TGTGCCGGCAGCCAAGGGGTAGGCAATCAGCCCCAGCATTTT | CAGSQGVGNQPQHF | TRBV11-1 | - | TRBJ1-5 | -
TGCAGTGCTAGAGACCTTCGGCCTTCCTACGAGCAGTACTTC | CSARDLRPSYEQYF | TRBV20-1 | - | TRBJ2-7 | many